The rows below give T cell receptor beta chains drawn from one sample of a study of regulatory T cells in long-lasting Graves disease. TCRdb reanalysed the multiplex PCR reads using MiXCR and keeps one entry per CDR3 protein. Here the sample spans approximately 350,000 distinct CDR3 sequences, about a sixth being singletons. This sample was also put to use in a study of T cells in Graves' hyperthyroidism and ophthalmopathy.

Sequencing used peripheral blood mononuclear cells (PBMCs), obtained at new diagnosis, from a patient treated with antithyroid drugs. These receptors all come from a woman between 18 and 29 years old with Graves disease. Each CDR3 is given with its conserved first and last residue. The D gene is left open where the match is weak. A clone size is listed for some rows: how often the clone was seen (once, few, many), or a class if it is expanded.

CASSPLDWGEQYF,TGTGCCAGCTCACCCCTGGACTGGGGCGAGCAGTACTTC,13,TRBV18,many,TRBJ2-7,-
CASRGPGQGPTDTQYF,TGTGCCAGCAGGGGACCGGGACAGGGGCCGACAGATACGCAGTATTTT,16,TRBV2,many,TRBJ2-3,TRBD1
CASSPRLAGVAETQYF,TGTGCCAGCAGCCCCCGGCTAGCGGGAGTCGCTGAGACCCAGTACTTC,16,TRBV5-4,-,TRBJ2-5,TRBD2
CASTYSVSSGTEGYTF,TGCGCCAGCACCTACAGCGTTTCTTCAGGGACAGAAGGCTACACCTTC,16,TRBV5-1,many,TRBJ1-2,TRBD1
CASSPLSGGAYSNQPQHF,TGTGCCAGCAGTCCCCTTTCGGGGGGCGCTTATAGCAATCAGCCCCAGCATTTT,18,TRBV6-2/TRBV6-3,many,TRBJ1-5,-
CASSWGLGYEQYF,TGTGCCAGCAGCTGGGGGCTCGGCTACGAGCAGTACTTC,13,TRBV7-2,-,TRBJ2-7,-
CASSFGTGGGETQYF,TGTGCCAGCAGTTTCGGGACAGGGGGAGGAGAGACCCAGTACTTC,15,TRBV2,few,TRBJ2-5,TRBD1
CTSSLTGTRTGELFF,TGCACCAGCAGCTTAACCGGTACCCGGACCGGGGAGCTGTTTTTT,15,TRBV5-1,few,TRBJ2-2,-
CASSVRHEQFF,TGCGCCAGCAGTGTCCGCCATGAGCAGTTCTTC,11,TRBV10-2,-,TRBJ2-1,-
CASSQDPASNYGYTF,TGTGCCAGCAGCCAAGACCCAGCTTCTAACTATGGCTACACCTTC,15,TRBV3-1,few,TRBJ1-2,-
CASSSSIDRAGYTF,-,14,TRBV27,many,TRBJ1-2,-
CSARGGQGIYNEQFF,TGCAGTGCTCGAGGGGGACAGGGCATCTACAATGAGCAGTTCTTC,15,TRBV20-1,many,TRBJ2-1,TRBD1
CASSLVAGAATDTQYF,TGCGCCAGCAGCTTGGTGGCGGGGGCCGCCACAGATACGCAGTATTTT,16,TRBV5-1,many,TRBJ2-3,-
CASSQGQDAPYEQYF,TGCGCCAGCAGCCAAGGTCAAGACGCCCCCTACGAGCAGTACTTC,15,TRBV4-1,few,TRBJ2-7,-
CASSYSRFGYGYTF,TGTGCCAGCAGTTATTCCAGGTTTGGCTATGGCTACACCTTC,14,TRBV6-2/TRBV6-3,-,TRBJ1-2,-
CASSQGIVNNEQFF,TGCGCCAGCAGCCAGGGGATAGTAAACAATGAGCAGTTCTTC,14,TRBV5-1,many,TRBJ2-1,-
CASSRGQGVNQPQHF,TGTGCCAGCAGCCGAGGGCAGGGCGTCAATCAGCCCCAGCATTTT,15,TRBV12-3/TRBV12-4,few,TRBJ1-5,-
CASTKAGPSYNEQFF,TGTGCCTCGACGAAGGCGGGACCATCCTACAATGAGCAGTTCTTC,15,TRBV19,few,TRBJ2-1,-
CASSFRDRNHNEQFF,TGTGCCAGCAGCTTCAGGGACAGAAACCACAATGAGCAGTTCTTC,15,TRBV11-2,many,TRBJ2-1,TRBD1
CASSLGVTRGSNEKLFF,TGTGCCAGCAGCTTAGGTGTTACGAGGGGTTCTAATGAAAAACTGTTTTTT,17,TRBV7-8,many,TRBJ1-4,-
CASSLATSGHLDEQFF,TGCGCCAGCAGCTTGGCCACTAGCGGACATTTGGATGAGCAGTTCTTC,16,TRBV5-1,many,TRBJ2-1,TRBD2
CASSLEPSGNQPQHF,TGCGCCAGCAGCTTGGAGCCGAGCGGCAATCAGCCCCAGCATTTT,15,TRBV5-1,many,TRBJ1-5,-
CSVEGYSSGRTYEQYF,TGCAGCGTTGAAGGATACAGTAGCGGGAGGACATACGAGCAGTACTTC,16,TRBV29-1,many,TRBJ2-7,TRBD2
CASSLGVPPGLNQPQHF,TGTGCCAGCAGCTTAGGGGTCCCGCCGGGGCTTAATCAGCCCCAGCATTTT,17,TRBV13,many,TRBJ1-5,-
CASSPQETQYF,TGTGCCAGCTCACCCCAAGAGACCCAGTACTTC,11,TRBV18,many,TRBJ2-5,-
CASSPDVAADGELFF,TGTGCCAGCTCACCAGATGTAGCGGCAGACGGGGAGCTGTTTTTT,15,TRBV18,many,TRBJ2-2,-
CASSYSTGRLSTEAFF,TGTGCCAGCAGTTACTCGACGGGACGGTTGAGCACTGAAGCTTTCTTT,16,TRBV6-6,-,TRBJ1-1,-
CASRWTSGTETYEQYF,TGTGCCAGCAGATGGACTAGCGGGACCGAAACCTACGAGCAGTACTTC,16,TRBV6-1,many,TRBJ2-7,TRBD2
CAWSEPRHGYTF,TGTGCCTGGAGTGAGCCCAGGCATGGCTACACCTTC,12,TRBV30,many,TRBJ1-2,-
CASSPRGLPNTEAFF,TGTGCCAGCAGCCCGCGGGGGCTGCCGAACACTGAAGCTTTCTTT,15,TRBV9,-,TRBJ1-1,-
CASSSQGYEQYF,TGTGCCAGCAGCTCTCAAGGGTACGAGCAGTACTTC,12,TRBV7-2,many,TRBJ2-7,-
CASSSNRVVNQPQHF,TGTGCCAGCAGCTCGAACAGGGTGGTAAATCAGCCCCAGCATTTT,15,TRBV28,few,TRBJ1-5,-
CASSLGLAGMFRETQYF,TGCGCCAGCAGCTTGGGGCTAGCGGGAATGTTTCGAGAGACCCAGTACTTC,17,TRBV5-1,few,TRBJ2-5,TRBD2
CASTVGGERETQYF,TGCGCCAGCACCGTGGGGGGGGAACGAGAGACCCAGTACTTC,14,TRBV5-1,few,TRBJ2-5,TRBD2
CASSPQTRNNEQFF,TGTGCCAGCAGCCCTCAGACTAGAAACAATGAGCAGTTCTTC,14,TRBV5-4,many,TRBJ2-1,-
CASSSRDSFTDTQYF,TGTGCCAGCAGTTCCCGGGACAGCTTCACAGATACGCAGTATTTT,15,TRBV12-3/TRBV12-4,once,TRBJ2-3,TRBD1
CAARDRGYEQYF,TGTGCCGCCCGGGACAGGGGGTACGAGCAGTACTTC,12,TRBV10-3,-,TRBJ2-7,TRBD1
CASSSRDRGSGANVLTF,TGTGCCAGCAGCTCCCGGGACAGGGGCTCTGGGGCCAACGTCCTGACTTTC,17,TRBV7-8,few,TRBJ2-6,TRBD1
CASSQEKPRGAGGYNEQFF,TGTGCCAGCAGCCAAGAAAAGCCCCGTGGAGCGGGAGGGTACAATGAGCAGTTCTTC,19,TRBV3-1,many,TRBJ2-1,TRBD2
CASSTLSPTANYGYTF,TGTGCCAGCAGTACTCTTTCCCCAACAGCTAACTATGGCTACACCTTC,16,TRBV27,few,TRBJ1-2,-
CAISEGGLAVNTGELFF,TGTGCCATCAGTGAAGGGGGACTAGCGGTAAACACCGGGGAGCTGTTTTTT,17,TRBV10-3,many,TRBJ2-2,TRBD2
CSVAQGHNYGYTF,TGCAGCGTTGCACAGGGGCACAACTATGGCTACACCTTC,13,TRBV29-1,few,TRBJ1-2,TRBD1
CASSPTAGLIGEQFF,TGCGCCAGCAGCCCGACGGCAGGGTTGATCGGAGAGCAGTTCTTC,15,TRBV5-1,many,TRBJ2-1,-
CASSPSGRAGNQPQHF,TGTGCCAGCTCACCTTCGGGGCGGGCCGGCAATCAGCCCCAGCATTTT,16,TRBV18,many,TRBJ1-5,-
CASSSSGPGANVLTF,TGTGCCAGCAGCTCCTCGGGTCCTGGGGCCAACGTCCTGACTTTC,15,TRBV28,-,TRBJ2-6,-
CASRRQEYNEQFF,TGTGCCAGCAGGCGACAGGAGTACAATGAGCAGTTCTTC,13,TRBV6-2/TRBV6-3,-,TRBJ2-1,-
CASSLWPTNEKLFF,TGTGCCAGCAGCTTGTGGCCAACTAATGAAAAACTGTTTTTT,14,TRBV5-6,-,TRBJ1-4,-
CASRRMDRQNQPQHF,TGTGCCAGTAGGCGGATGGACAGACAAAATCAGCCCCAGCATTTT,15,TRBV19,-,TRBJ1-5,-